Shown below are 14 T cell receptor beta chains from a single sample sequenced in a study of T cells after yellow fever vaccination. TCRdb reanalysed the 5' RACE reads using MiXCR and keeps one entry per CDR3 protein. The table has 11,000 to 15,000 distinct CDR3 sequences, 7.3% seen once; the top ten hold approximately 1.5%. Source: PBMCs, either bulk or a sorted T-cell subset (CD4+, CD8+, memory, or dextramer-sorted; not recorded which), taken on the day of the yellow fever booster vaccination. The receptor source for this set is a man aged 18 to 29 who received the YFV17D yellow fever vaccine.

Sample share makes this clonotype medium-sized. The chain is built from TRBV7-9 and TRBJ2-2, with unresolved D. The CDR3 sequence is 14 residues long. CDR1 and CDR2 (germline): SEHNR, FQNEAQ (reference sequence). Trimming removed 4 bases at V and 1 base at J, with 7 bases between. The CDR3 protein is CASSSQENTGELFF. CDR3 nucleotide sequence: TGTGCCAGCAGCTCCCAGGAGAACACCGGGGAGCTGTTTTTT. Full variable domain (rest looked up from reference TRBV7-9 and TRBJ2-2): DTGVSQNPRHKITKRGQNVTFRCDPISEHNRLYWYRQTLGQGPEFLTYFQNEAQLEKSRLLSDRFSAERPKGSFSTLEIQRTEQGDSAMYLCASSSQENTGELFFGEGSRLTVL.

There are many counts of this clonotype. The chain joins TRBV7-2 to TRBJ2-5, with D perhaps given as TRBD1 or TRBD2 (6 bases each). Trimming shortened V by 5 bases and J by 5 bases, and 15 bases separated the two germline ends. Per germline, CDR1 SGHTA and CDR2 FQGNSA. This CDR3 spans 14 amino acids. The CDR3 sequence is CASSGGPTGETQYF. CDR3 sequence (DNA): TGTGCCAGCAGCGGGGGGCCCACGGGGGAGACCCAGTACTTC.

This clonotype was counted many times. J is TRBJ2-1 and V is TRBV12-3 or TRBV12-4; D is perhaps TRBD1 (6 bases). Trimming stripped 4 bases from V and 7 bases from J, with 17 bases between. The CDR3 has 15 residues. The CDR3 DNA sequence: TGTGCCAGCAGTTCCCAGAGTTGGGGGCAAAATGAGCAGTTCTTC. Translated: CASSSQSWGQNEQFF.

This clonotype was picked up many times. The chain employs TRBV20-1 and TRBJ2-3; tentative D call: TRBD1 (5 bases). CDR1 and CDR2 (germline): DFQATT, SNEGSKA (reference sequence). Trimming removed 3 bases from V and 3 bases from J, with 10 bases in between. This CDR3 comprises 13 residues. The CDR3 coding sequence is TGCAGTGCTAGTCTTCAGGGTACAGATACGCAGTATTTT. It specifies CSASLQGTDTQYF.

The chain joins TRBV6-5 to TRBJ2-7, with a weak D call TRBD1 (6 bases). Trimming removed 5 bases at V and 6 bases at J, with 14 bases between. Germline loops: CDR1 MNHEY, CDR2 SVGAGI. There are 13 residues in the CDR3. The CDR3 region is CASSVVLGGEQYF. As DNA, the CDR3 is TGTGCCAGCAGTGTTGTTCTAGGGGGCGAGCAGTACTTC.

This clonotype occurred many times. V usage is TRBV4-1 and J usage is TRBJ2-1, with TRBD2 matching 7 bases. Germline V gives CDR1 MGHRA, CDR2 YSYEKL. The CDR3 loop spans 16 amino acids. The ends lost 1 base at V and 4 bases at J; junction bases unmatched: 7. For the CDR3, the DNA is TGCGCCAGCAGCCAAGTTAGGCTAGCGGTTTACAATGAGCAGTTCTTC. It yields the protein CASSQVRLAVYNEQFF.

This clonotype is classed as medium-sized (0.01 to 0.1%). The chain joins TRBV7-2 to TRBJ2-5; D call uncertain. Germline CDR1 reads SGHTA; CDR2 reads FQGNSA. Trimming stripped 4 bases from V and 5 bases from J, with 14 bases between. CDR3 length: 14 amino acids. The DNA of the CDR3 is TGTGCCAGCAGCTACCGATTTGGGTCGGAGACCCAGTACTTC. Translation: CASSYRFGSETQYF.

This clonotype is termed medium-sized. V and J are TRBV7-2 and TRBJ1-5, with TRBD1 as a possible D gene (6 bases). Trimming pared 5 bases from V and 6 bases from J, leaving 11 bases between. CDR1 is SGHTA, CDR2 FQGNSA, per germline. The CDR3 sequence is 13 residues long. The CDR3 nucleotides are TGTGCCAGCAGCGATCAGGGGAGTCAGCCCCAGCATTTT. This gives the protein CASSDQGSQPQHF.

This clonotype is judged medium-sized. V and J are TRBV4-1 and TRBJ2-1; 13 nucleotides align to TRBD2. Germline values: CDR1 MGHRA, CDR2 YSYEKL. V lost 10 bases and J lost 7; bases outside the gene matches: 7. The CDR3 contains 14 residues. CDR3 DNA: TGCGCCACCAAACTAGCGGGGGGGCTGAATGAGCAGTTCTTC. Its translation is CATKLAGGLNEQFF.

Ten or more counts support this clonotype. CDR3 protein: CASSLADQETQYF. As DNA, the CDR3 is TGTGCCAGCAGCTTGGCAGATCAGGAGACCCAGTACTTC. The chain has TRBV7-7 and TRBJ2-5; no definite D call. This CDR3 comprises 13 residues. Germline V gene sequence: CDR1 SSHAT, CDR2 FNYEAQ (reference sequence). V dropped 3 bases and J dropped 5 bases, with 10 bases sitting between them.

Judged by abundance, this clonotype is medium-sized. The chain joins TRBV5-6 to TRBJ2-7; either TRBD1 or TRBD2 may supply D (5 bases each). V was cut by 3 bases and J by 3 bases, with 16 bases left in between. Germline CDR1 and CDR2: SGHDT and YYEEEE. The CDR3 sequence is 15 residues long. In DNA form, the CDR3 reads TGTGCCAGCAGCTCCGGACCGGGACCCCGCTACGAGCAGTACGTC. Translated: CASSSGPGPRYEQYV.

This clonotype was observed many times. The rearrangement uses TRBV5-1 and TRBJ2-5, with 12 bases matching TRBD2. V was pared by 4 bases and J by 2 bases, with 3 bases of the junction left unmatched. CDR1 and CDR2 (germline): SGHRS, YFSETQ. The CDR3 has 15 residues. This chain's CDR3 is CASSPGLAGQETQYF. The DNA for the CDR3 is TGCGCCAGCAGCCCCGGACTAGCGGGGCAAGAGACCCAGTACTTC. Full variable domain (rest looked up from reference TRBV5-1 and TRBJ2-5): KAGVTQTPRYLIKTRGQQVTLSCSPISGHRSVSWYQQTPGQGLQFLFEYFSETQRNKGNFPGRFSGRQFSNSRSEMNVSTLELGDSALYLCASSPGLAGQETQYFGPGTRLLVL.

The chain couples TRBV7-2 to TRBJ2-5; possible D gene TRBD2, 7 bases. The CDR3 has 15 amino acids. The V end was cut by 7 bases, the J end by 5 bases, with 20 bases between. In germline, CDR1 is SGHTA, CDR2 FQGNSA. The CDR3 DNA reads TGTGCCAGCACCTTTGTAGGGGGGGGGGCGGAGACCCAGTACTTC. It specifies CASTFVGGGAETQYF.

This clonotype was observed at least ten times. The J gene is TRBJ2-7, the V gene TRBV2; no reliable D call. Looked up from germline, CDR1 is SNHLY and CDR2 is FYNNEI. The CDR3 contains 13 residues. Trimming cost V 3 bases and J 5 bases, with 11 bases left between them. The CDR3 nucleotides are TGTGCCAGCAGTGAGTTCCCCCGGGACGAGCAGTACGTC. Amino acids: CASSEFPRDEQYV.